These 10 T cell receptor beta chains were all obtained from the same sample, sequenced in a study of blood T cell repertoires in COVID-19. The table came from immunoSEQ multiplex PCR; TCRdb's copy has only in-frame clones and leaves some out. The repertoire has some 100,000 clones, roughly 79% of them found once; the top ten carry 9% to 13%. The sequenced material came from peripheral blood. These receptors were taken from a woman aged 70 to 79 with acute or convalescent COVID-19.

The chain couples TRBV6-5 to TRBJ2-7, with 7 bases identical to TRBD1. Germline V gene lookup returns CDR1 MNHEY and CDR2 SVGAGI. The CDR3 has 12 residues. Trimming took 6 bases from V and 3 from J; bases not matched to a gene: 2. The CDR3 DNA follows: TGTGCCAGCAGGGGACAGAACTACGAGCAGTACGTC. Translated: CASRGQNYEQYV.

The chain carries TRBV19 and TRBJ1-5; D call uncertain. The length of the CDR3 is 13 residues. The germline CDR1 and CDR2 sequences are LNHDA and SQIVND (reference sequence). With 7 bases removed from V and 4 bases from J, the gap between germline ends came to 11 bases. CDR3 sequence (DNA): TGTGCCAGTACCCTCGGGGAGAATCAGCCCCAGCATTTT. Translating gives CASTLGENQPQHF.

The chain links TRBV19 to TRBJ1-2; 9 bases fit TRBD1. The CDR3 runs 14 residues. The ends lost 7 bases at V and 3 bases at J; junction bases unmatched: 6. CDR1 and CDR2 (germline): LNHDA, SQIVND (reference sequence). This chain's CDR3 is CASNSQGAYYGYTF. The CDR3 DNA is TGTGCCAGTAATTCACAGGGGGCCTACTATGGCTACACCTTC.

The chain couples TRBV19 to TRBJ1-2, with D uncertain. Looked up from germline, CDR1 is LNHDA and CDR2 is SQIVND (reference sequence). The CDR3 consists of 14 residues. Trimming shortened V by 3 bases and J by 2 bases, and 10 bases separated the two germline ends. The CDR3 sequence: CASSIGQTNYGYTF. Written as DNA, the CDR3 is TGTGCCAGTAGTATCGGCCAGACAAACTATGGCTACACCTTC.

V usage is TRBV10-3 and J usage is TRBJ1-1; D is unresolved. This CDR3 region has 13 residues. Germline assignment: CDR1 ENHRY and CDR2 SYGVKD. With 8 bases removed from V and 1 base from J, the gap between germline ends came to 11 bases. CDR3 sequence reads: CAIGESRNTEAFF. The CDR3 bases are TGTGCCATCGGGGAGTCTAGGAACACTGAAGCTTTCTTT.

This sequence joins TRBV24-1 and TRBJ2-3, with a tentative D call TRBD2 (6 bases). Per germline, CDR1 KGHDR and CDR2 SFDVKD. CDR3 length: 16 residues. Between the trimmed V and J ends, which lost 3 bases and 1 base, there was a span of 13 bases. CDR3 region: CATSDPGLRGTDTQYF. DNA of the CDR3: TGTGCCACCAGTGATCCGGGACTCCGGGGCACAGATACGCAGTATTTT.

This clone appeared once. The CDR3 reads CATSRGPNTEAFF. The CDR3, as DNA: TGTGCCACCAGCAGAGGGCCGAACACTGAAGCTTTCTTT. The gene calls are TRBV15 and TRBJ1-1; D gene unclear. CDR1 is LNHNV, CDR2 YYDKDF, per germline (reference sequence). The V end lost 1 base, the J end lost 1 base, and 4 bases lay between the germline ends. This CDR3 region has 13 residues. The variable domain in full, completed from reference TRBV15 and TRBJ1-1, reads DAMVIQNPRYQVTQFGKPVTLSCSQTLNHNVMYWYQQKSSQAPKLLFHYYDKDFNNEADTPDNFQSRRPNTSFCFLDIRSPGLGDTAMYLCATSRGPNTEAFFGQGTRLTVV.

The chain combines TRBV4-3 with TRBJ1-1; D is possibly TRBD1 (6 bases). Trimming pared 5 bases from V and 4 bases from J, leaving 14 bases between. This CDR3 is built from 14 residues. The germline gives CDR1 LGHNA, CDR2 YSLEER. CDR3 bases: TGCGCCAGCAGCGCATCAGGGGCCCGCACTGAAGCTTTCTTT. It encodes CASSASGARTEAFF.

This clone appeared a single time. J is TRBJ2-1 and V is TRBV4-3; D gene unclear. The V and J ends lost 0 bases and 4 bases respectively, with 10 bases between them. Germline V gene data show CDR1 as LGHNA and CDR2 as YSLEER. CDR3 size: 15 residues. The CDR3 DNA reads TGCGCCAGCAGCCAAGAATACCAGAAATACAATGAGCAGTTCTTC. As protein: CASSQEYQKYNEQFF.

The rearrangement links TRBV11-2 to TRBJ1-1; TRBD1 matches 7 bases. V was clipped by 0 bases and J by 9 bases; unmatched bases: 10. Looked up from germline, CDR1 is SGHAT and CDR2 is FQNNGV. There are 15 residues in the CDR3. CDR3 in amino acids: CASSLDWTGGVKAFF. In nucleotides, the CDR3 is TGTGCCAGCAGCTTAGATTGGACAGGTGGGGTGAAAGCTTTCTTT. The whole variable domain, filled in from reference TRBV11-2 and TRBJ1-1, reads EAGVAQSPRYKIIEKRQSVAFWCNPISGHATLYWYQQILGQGPKLLIQFQNNGVVDDSQLPKDRFSAERLKGVDSTLKIQPAKLEDSAVYLCASSLDWTGGVKAFFGQGTRLTVV.